The 30 T cell receptor beta chains given below trace back to one sample, sequenced in a study of T cell changes during pregnancy in multiple sclerosis (dated by TCRdb to 2018 to 2020). The protocol used for the library was the immunoSEQ multiplex PCR assay. As stored in TCRdb, this immuneACCESS dataset retains in-frame rearrangements with V and J assigned. A fraction of the clones does not appear; measured against another copy, unresolved V genes explain less than half of the discrepancy, and the remainder lacks a known reason. The sample includes tens of thousands of clones, with 85% to 95% observed a single time. About 2% of the sample goes to the ten largest clones. The input for sequencing was peripheral blood, taken in the third trimester of pregnancy. The receptors here all came from a female donor in good health, enrolled as a control in a pregnancy study.

The gene calls are TRBV18 and TRBJ1-1; TRBD1 matches 12 bases. CDR3 length equals 14 residues. Germline V CDR1 and CDR2: KGHSH, LQKENI. V lost 7 bases, J lost 6 bases, and 6 bases stayed unmatched. CDR3 DNA sequence: TGTGCCAGCTTAACAGGGACAGGGGGCCCTGAAGCTTTCTTT. Encoded protein: CASLTGTGGPEAFF.

V is TRBV7-2 and J is TRBJ2-7; no clear D gene. Germline V gene sequence: CDR1 SGHTA, CDR2 FQGNSA. V was clipped by 5 bases and J by 7 bases, with 15 bases between them. The CDR3 length is 13 residues. The CDR3 protein is CASSLHPVAEQYF. CDR3 bases: TGTGCCAGCAGCCTCCACCCTGTTGCGGAGCAGTACTTC. Filled out from reference TRBV7-2 and TRBJ2-7, the complete variable domain reads GAGVSQSPSNKVTEKGKDVELRCDPISGHTALYWYRQSLGQGLEFLIYFQGNSAPDKSGLPSDRFSAERTGGSVSTLTIQRTQQEDSAVYLCASSLHPVAEQYFGPGTRLTVT.

The V and J genes are TRBV19 and TRBJ2-1; D perhaps matches TRBD2 (5 bases). The CDR3 has 16 residues. CDR1 is LNHDA and CDR2 is SQIVND in the germline V gene (reference sequence). Trimming removed 7 bases from V and 0 bases from J, with 16 bases in between. CDR3 sequence (DNA): TGTGCCAGTAAGGATCGAGAGCGGAGCTCCTACAATGAGCAGTTCTTC. Translation gives CASKDRERSSYNEQFF. The full variable domain, its missing parts supplied by reference TRBV19 and TRBJ2-1, is DGGITQSPKYLFRKEGQNVTLSCEQNLNHDAMYWYRQDPGQGLRLIYYSQIVNDFQKGDIAEGYSVSREKKESFPLTVTSAQKNPTAFYLCASKDRERSSYNEQFFGPGTRLTVL.

As concerns this clone: Germline is not matched at one junction end, which may reflect a read error. CDR3 DNA sequence: TGTGCTAGCAGACGGCTTGGGAGGGGGGACGAAAAACTGTTTTTT. Residues: CASRRLGRGDEKLFF. The J gene is TRBJ1-4, the V gene TRBV7-7; TRBD1 is a possible D gene (6 bases). CDR3 length: 15 amino acids. Germline loops: CDR1 SSHAT, CDR2 FNYEAQ (reference sequence).

V is TRBV7-3 and J is TRBJ1-2, with 11 bases lining up with TRBD1. Per germline, CDR1 SGHTA and CDR2 FQGTGA. V shed 5 bases and J 2 bases; nucleotides not matched to a gene: 16. The CDR3 consists of 19 residues. CDR3 sequence reads: CASSLSYRDRGNVNYGYTF. DNA for the CDR3: TGTGCCAGCAGCCTATCTTACCGGGACAGGGGGAACGTCAACTATGGCTACACCTTC.

J is TRBJ1-4 and V is TRBV6-5; unclear D gene. Germline lookup yields CDR1 MNHEY and CDR2 SVGAGI. Deletions cut 2 bases from V and 8 bases from J, with 9 bases between. This CDR3 is 13 amino acids long. CDR3 bases: TGTGCCAGCAGTTACGAGGGTCGGGAAAAACTGTTTTTT. As protein: CASSYEGREKLFF.

J is TRBJ2-1 and V is TRBV25-1, with D hard to call. This CDR3 contains 15 residues. Germline V CDR1 and CDR2: MGHDK, SYGVNS. The V end lost 3 bases, the J end lost 9 bases, and 18 bases lay between the germline ends. The CDR3 DNA reads TGTGCCAGCAGTGATAGTCCCGAACTTGTCGGTGAGCAGTTCTTC. Translating it yields CASSDSPELVGEQFF.

The rearrangement joins TRBV5-4 to TRBJ2-7; TRBD2 is a possible D gene (7 bases). Germline CDR1 SGHNT, CDR2 YYREEE (reference sequence). The CDR3 runs 12 residues. V dropped 10 bases and J dropped 2 bases, with 13 bases sitting between them. CDR3 amino acids: CAGSGDTYEQYF. CDR3 DNA: TGTGCCGGAAGCGGGGACACCTACGAGCAGTACTTC.

The rearrangement joins TRBV10-2 to TRBJ2-1; D is possibly TRBD1 (6 bases). This CDR3 has 15 amino acids. Per germline, CDR1 WSHSY and CDR2 SAAADI. With 6 bases removed from V and 0 bases from J, the gap between germline ends came to 12 bases. The chain's CDR3 is CASRPTGASYNEQFF. As DNA, the CDR3 is TGCGCCAGCAGGCCGACAGGAGCCTCCTACAATGAGCAGTTCTTC.

The CDR3 loop reads CATSRASGPLNTGELFF. In DNA, the CDR3 is TGTGCCACCAGCAGAGCCTCTGGGCCTTTGAACACCGGGGAGCTGTTTTTT. The V call is TRBV15, the J call TRBJ2-2; D gene unclear. CDR3 length: 17 residues. CDR1 and CDR2 (germline): LNHNV, YYDKDF (reference sequence). The V and J ends lost 1 base and 1 base respectively, with 13 bases between them. The full variable domain, in which reference TRBV15 and TRBJ2-2 provide the parts outside the CDR3, is DAMVIQNPRYQVTQFGKPVTLSCSQTLNHNVMYWYQQKSSQAPKLLFHYYDKDFNNEADTPDNFQSRRPNTSFCFLDIRSPGLGDTAMYLCATSRASGPLNTGELFFGEGSRLTVL.

V is TRBV7-2 and J is TRBJ2-5; 11 nucleotides agree with TRBD2. Germline CDR1 SGHTA, CDR2 FQGNSA. This CDR3 contains 16 residues. The V segment lost 5 bases and the J segment 2 bases; nucleotides outside the gene matches: 7. The CDR3 DNA is TGTGCCAGCAGCGGAACCGGACTAGCGGGTCAAGAGACCCAGTACTTC. Protein: CASSGTGLAGQETQYF.

V and J are TRBV11-2 and TRBJ2-7; 16 nucleotides align to TRBD2. Germline loops: CDR1 SGHAT, CDR2 FQNNGV. The V segment lost 4 bases and the J segment 13 bases; nucleotides outside the gene matches: 7. The CDR3 is 14 amino acids. CDR3 bases: TGTGCCAGCAGCTCCGGGACTAGCGGGGGGGTTTTTTACTTC. It yields the protein CASSSGTSGGVFYF.

V gene TRBV29-1 combines with J gene TRBJ2-5; D is perhaps TRBD2 (5 bases). CDR1 is SQVTM and CDR2 is ANQGSEA in the germline V gene. The V gene lost 7 bases and the J gene lost 5 bases, with 17 bases spanning the gap. The CDR3 totals 13 residues. Written as DNA, the CDR3 is TGCAGCGCCGGCGGCCCTAGCACGGAGACCCAGTACTTC. Its protein is CSAGGPSTETQYF.

The rearrangement links TRBV6-6 to TRBJ1-2; a possible D gene is TRBD1 (5 bases). The CDR3 is 14 amino acids. Germline V lookup: CDR1 MNHNY, CDR2 SVGAGI (reference sequence). V dropped 5 bases and J dropped 0 bases, with 10 bases sitting between them. CDR3 DNA sequence: TGTGCCAGCAGTCCCAGGGTTTCTAACTATGGCTACACCTTC. Its translation is CASSPRVSNYGYTF.

This sequence joins TRBV18 and TRBJ2-2; D might be TRBD2 (6 bases). V lost 1 base and J 0 bases, leaving 18 bases between the germline ends. Germline V gene data show CDR1 as KGHSH and CDR2 as LQKENI. This CDR3 comprises 19 residues. CDR3 sequence (DNA): TGTGCCAGCTCACCACGAGCGCGGGATGATAGTTCGAACACCGGGGAGCTGTTTTTT. It is translated as CASSPRARDDSSNTGELFF.

There are a few counts of this clone. The rearrangement joins TRBV9 to TRBJ2-5; the match to TRBD2 covers 9 bases. There are 15 residues in the CDR3. Germline assignment: CDR1 SGDLS and CDR2 YYNGEE. Trimming took 1 base from V and 3 from J; bases not matched to a gene: 4. Here the CDR3 reads CASSVTGTSKETQYF. The CDR3 coding sequence is TGTGCCAGCAGCGTAACCGGGACTAGCAAAGAGACCCAGTACTTC.

V usage is TRBV7-9 and J usage is TRBJ2-1; TRBD2 might be the D (5 bases). V was cut by 5 bases and J by 0 bases, with 8 bases left in between. Germline V lookup: CDR1 SEHNR, CDR2 FQNEAQ (reference sequence). CDR3 length equals 14 residues. The DNA of the CDR3 is TGTGCCAGCAGCGGACTGGGCTCCTACAATGAGCAGTTCTTC. Its protein is CASSGLGSYNEQFF.

V is TRBV7-9 and J is TRBJ2-3, with TRBD2 identical over 10 bases. The CDR3 runs 17 residues. Per the germline V gene, CDR1 is SEHNR and CDR2 is FQNEAQ (reference sequence). V lost 5 bases and J lost 6; bases outside the gene matches: 14. This CDR3 reads CASSPTVSGGATDTQYF. The CDR3, as DNA: TGTGCCAGCAGCCCGACGGTGAGCGGGGGGGCAACTGATACGCAGTATTTT.

This chain joins TRBV6-4 and TRBJ2-3; the D gene is possibly TRBD2 (6 bases). Germline CDR1 and CDR2: MRHNA and SNTAGT. Trimming left V 2 bases short and J 3 bases short, with 12 bases between. This CDR3 has 15 residues. Here the CDR3 reads CASSDGAGSTDTQYF. In nucleotides, the CDR3 is TGTGCCAGCAGTGACGGGGCGGGGTCGACAGATACGCAGTATTTT.

The chain is built from TRBV7-9 and TRBJ2-1; 9 nucleotides agree with TRBD2. The CDR3 has 16 amino acids. V lost 4 bases to trimming and J lost 7 bases; unmatched junction nucleotides: 11. Per the germline V gene, CDR1 is SEHNR and CDR2 is FQNEAQ (reference sequence). For the CDR3, the DNA is TGTGCCAGCAGCTCAGGAGCTAGCGGGAAAGTTAATGAGCAGTTCTTC. Protein: CASSSGASGKVNEQFF.

The chain joins TRBV15 to TRBJ2-1, with TRBD2 matching over 11 bases. V lost 0 bases, J lost 6 bases, and 1 base stayed unmatched. CDR3 length: 15 residues. CDR1 and CDR2 from the germline V gene are LNHNV and YYDKDF (reference sequence). The CDR3 reads CATSRDSGGANEQFF. The CDR3 nucleotides read TGTGCCACCAGCAGAGATAGCGGGGGGGCCAATGAGCAGTTCTTC.

The chain joins TRBV2 to TRBJ2-1, with 10 bases lining up with TRBD2. This CDR3 comprises 16 residues. The germline V gene has CDR1 SNHLY and CDR2 FYNNEI. The junction had 14 bases not matched to a gene; V was cut back by 7 bases and J by 8 bases. CDR3 sequence (DNA): TGTGCCAGCACCGAAGGGTATGGCCTAGCGGGAGATGAGCAGTTCTTC. Protein product: CASTEGYGLAGDEQFF.

The rearrangement uses TRBV7-8 and TRBJ2-3, with D possibly TRBD2 on 6 matching bases. Trimming stripped 5 bases from V and 1 base from J, with 16 bases between. The germline CDR1 and CDR2 sequences are SGHVS and FQNEAQ. The CDR3 has 16 residues. The CDR3 protein is CASSTHPGLGTDTQYF. The CDR3 DNA follows: TGTGCCAGCAGCACCCATCCGGGACTTGGCACAGATACGCAGTATTTT. Looking up the rest from reference TRBV7-8 and TRBJ2-3 gives the full variable domain: GAGVSQSPRYKVAKRGQDVALRCDPISGHVSLFWYQQALGQGPEFLTYFQNEAQLDKSGLPSDRFFAERPEGSVSTLKIQRTQQEDSAVYLCASSTHPGLGTDTQYFGPGTRLTVL.

This clone was observed a few times. The chain uses TRBV30 and TRBJ1-1, with TRBD1 identical over 8 bases. This CDR3 region has 13 residues. Looked up from germline, CDR1 is GTSNPN and CDR2 is SVGIG (reference sequence). J was trimmed by 10 bases and V by 5 bases; bases with no gene match: 12. CDR3 coding DNA: TGTGCCTGGGTCCGATCAGGGGGCTGGGTAGCTTTCTTT. Protein product: CAWVRSGGWVAFF.

The chain recombines TRBV14 with TRBJ1-4; 9 nucleotides align to TRBD1. The germline gives CDR1 SGHDN, CDR2 FVKESK. This CDR3 has 15 residues. Germline trimming cut 3 bases from V and 5 bases from J; bases unmatched to any gene: 4. Written as DNA, the CDR3 is TGTGCCAGCAGCCAGTCGACAGGGGGAAATGAAAAACTGTTTTTT. Encoded protein: CASSQSTGGNEKLFF.

V gene TRBV18 combines with J gene TRBJ1-1; D is unresolved. CDR1 and CDR2 from the germline V gene are KGHSH and LQKENI. The length of the CDR3 is 17 residues. V lost 0 bases and J lost 0, with 14 bases in between. CDR3 coding DNA: TGTGCCAGCTCACCACCGTCCAGGAGGAGTATGAACACTGAAGCTTTCTTT. Amino acids: CASSPPSRRSMNTEAFF. Filled out from reference TRBV18 and TRBJ1-1, the complete variable domain reads NAGVMQNPRHLVRRRGQEARLRCSPMKGHSHVYWYRQLPEEGLKFMVYLQKENIIDESGMPKERFSAEFPKEGPSILRIQQVVRGDSAAYFCASSPPSRRSMNTEAFFGQGTRLTVV.

CDR3 loop: CASSYGLAGAETQYF. For the CDR3, the DNA is TGTGCCAGCAGTTACGGCCTAGCGGGAGCAGAGACCCAGTACTTC. The rearrangement uses TRBV6-5 and TRBJ2-5; TRBD2 agrees at 10 bases. Losses at the gene ends were 2 bases for V and 4 bases for J; bases not matched to a gene: 4. The germline V gene has CDR1 MNHEY and CDR2 SVGAGI. The CDR3 consists of 15 residues.

V and J are TRBV4-1 and TRBJ2-7, with D tentatively TRBD2 (6 bases). The V end was cut by 4 bases, the J end by 3 bases, with 10 bases between. This CDR3 comprises 13 residues. The germline gives CDR1 MGHRA, CDR2 YSYEKL. Written as DNA, the CDR3 is TGCGCCAGCAGCCGGGGAGGACACTACGAGCAGTACTTC. It encodes CASSRGGHYEQYF.

The rearrangement links TRBV28 to TRBJ1-3; 8 bases are shared with TRBD1. V lost 3 bases, J lost 0 bases, and 7 bases stayed unmatched. The germline CDR1 and CDR2 sequences are MDHEN and SYDVKM. This CDR3 comprises 17 residues. The CDR3 loop is CASSFRTGSFSGNTIYF. CDR3 in DNA: TGTGCCAGCAGTTTTCGGACAGGGAGCTTCTCTGGAAACACCATATATTTT. Complete variable domain (other parts from reference TRBV28 and TRBJ1-3): DVKVTQSSRYLVKRTGEKVFLECVQDMDHENMFWYRQDPGLGLRLIYFSYDVKMKEKGDIPEGYSVSREKKERFSLILESASTNQTSMYLCASSFRTGSFSGNTIYFGEGSWLTVV.

This clone came up once. This chain joins TRBV2 and TRBJ1-5, with D unresolved. The CDR3 covers 17 residues. CDR1 and CDR2 from the germline V gene are SNHLY and FYNNEI. The V end was cut by 7 bases, the J end by 4 bases, with 23 bases between. CDR3 loop: CASMKGRAVAPNQPQHF. Written as DNA, the CDR3 is TGTGCCAGCATGAAAGGGCGGGCCGTTGCCCCAAATCAGCCCCAGCATTTT.